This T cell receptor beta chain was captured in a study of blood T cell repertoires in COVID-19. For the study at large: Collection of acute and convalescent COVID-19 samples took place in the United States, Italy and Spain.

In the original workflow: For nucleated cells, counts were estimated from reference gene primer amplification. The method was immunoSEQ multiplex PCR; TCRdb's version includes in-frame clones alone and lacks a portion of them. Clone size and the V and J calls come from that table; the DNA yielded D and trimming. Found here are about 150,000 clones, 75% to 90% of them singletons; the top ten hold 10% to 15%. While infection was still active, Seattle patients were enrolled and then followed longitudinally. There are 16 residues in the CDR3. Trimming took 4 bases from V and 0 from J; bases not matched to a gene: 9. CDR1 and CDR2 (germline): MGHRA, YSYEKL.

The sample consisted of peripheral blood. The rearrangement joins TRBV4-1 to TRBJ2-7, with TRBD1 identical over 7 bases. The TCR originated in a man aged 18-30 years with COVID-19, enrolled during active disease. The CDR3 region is CASSRIRDSASYEQYF. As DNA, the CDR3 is TGCGCCAGCAGCCGGATCCGGGACAGCGCCTCCTACGAGCAGTACTTC.